The clone carrying this T cell receptor (beta chain) was seen more than once but under ten times. Its antigen is still unknown. The method was immunoSEQ multiplex PCR; TCRdb's version includes in-frame clones alone and lacks a portion of them. The sample carries about 39,000 clones, 81% recorded once. This record comes from a study of STAT3 mutations in large granular lymphocyte leukemia. Regarding the study as a whole: Every T-cell large granular lymphocyte leukemia patient had at least one immunodominant TCR beta clonotype.

The CDR3 is 16 residues long. Trimming took 5 bases from V and 5 from J; bases not matched to a gene: 8. Germline V gives CDR1 SGHDN, CDR2 FVKESK. The receptor was derived from a human donor with T large granular lymphocyte leukemia. Some clones in this sample may be carry-over from other donors' samples. Sequencing was carried out using PBMCs. The chain carries TRBV14 and TRBJ1-6, with 8 bases aligning to TRBD1. This chain's CDR3 is CASSKLDRVDNSPLHF. CDR3 coding DNA: TGTGCCAGCAGCAAACTGGACAGGGTTGATAATTCACCCCTCCACTTT.